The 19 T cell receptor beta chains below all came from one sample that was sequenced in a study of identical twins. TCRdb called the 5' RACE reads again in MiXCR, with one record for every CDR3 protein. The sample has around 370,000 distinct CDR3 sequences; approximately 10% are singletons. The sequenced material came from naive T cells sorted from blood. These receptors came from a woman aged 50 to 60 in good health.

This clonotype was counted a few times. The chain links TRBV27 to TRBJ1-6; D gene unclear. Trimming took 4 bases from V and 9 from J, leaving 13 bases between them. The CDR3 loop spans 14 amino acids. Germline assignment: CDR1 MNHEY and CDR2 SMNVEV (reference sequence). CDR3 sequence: CASSSRLLGSPLHF. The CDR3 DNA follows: TGTGCCAGCAGTTCCAGACTGTTGGGTTCACCCCTCCACTTT.

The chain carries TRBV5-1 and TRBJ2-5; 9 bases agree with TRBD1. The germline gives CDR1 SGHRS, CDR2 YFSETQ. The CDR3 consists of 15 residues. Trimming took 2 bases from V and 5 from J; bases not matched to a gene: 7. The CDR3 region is CASSLGTGNSETQYF. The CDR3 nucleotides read TGCGCCAGCAGCTTAGGGACAGGGAATTCGGAGACCCAGTACTTC.

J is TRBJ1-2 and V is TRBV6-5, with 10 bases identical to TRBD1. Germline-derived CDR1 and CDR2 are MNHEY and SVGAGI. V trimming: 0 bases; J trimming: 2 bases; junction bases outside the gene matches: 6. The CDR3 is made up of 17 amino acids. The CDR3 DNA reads TGTGCCAGCAGTTACTCGACAGGGGGCTTTGAAAACTATGGCTACACCTTC. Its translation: CASSYSTGGFENYGYTF.

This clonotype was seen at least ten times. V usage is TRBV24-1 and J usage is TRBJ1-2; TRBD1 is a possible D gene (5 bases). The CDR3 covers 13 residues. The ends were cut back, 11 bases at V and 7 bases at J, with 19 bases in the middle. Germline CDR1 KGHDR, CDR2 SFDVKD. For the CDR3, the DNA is TGTGCCAGCCCGCCGGGCCAGGGCCCTGGCTACACCTTC. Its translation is CASPPGQGPGYTF.

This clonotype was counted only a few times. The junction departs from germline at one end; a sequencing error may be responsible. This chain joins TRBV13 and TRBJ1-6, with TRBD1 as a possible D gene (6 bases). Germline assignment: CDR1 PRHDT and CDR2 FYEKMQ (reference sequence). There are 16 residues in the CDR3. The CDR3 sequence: CASSIGGSSYNSPLHF. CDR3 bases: TGTGCCAGCAGCATAGGGGGGAGCTCCTATAATTCACCCCTCCACTTT.

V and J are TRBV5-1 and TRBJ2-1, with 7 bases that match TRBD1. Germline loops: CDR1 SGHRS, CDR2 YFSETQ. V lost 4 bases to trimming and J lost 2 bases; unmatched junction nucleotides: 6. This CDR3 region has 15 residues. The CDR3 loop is CASSPGTEAYNEQFF. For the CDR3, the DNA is TGCGCCAGCAGCCCCGGGACAGAAGCCTACAATGAGCAGTTCTTC.

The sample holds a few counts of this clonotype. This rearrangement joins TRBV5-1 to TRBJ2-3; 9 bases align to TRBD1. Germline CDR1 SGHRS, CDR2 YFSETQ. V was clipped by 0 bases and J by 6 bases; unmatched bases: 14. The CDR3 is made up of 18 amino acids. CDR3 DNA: TGCGCCAGCAGCTTGGAGGGGATCCGGGACAGGGTGTGGGATACGCAGTATTTT. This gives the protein CASSLEGIRDRVWDTQYF.

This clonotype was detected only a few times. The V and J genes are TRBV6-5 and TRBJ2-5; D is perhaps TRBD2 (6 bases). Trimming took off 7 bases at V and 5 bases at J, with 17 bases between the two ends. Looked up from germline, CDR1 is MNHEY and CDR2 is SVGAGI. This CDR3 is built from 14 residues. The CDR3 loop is CASIALAHRETQYF. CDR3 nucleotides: TGTGCCAGCATCGCACTAGCTCACCGGGAGACCCAGTACTTC.

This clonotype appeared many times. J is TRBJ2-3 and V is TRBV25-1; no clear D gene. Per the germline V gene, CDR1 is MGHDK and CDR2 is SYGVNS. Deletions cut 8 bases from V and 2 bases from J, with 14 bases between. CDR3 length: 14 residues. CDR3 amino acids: CASSGTVVTDTQYF. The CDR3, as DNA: TGTGCCAGCTCAGGTACTGTGGTCACAGATACGCAGTATTTT.

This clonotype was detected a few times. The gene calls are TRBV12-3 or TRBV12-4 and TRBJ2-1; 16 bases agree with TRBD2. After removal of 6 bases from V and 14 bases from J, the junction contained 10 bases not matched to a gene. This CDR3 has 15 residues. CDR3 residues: CASSSGLAGGPDKFF. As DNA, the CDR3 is TGTGCCAGCAGCTCGGGACTAGCGGGGGGGCCAGACAAGTTCTTC.

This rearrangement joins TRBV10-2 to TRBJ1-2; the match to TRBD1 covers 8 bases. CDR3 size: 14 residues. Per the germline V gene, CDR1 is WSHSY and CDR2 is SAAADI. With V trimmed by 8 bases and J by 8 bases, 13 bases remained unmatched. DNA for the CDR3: TGCGCCAGCGGTGGACAGGGCGGTATCTGGGGCTACACCTTC. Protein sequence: CASGGQGGIWGYTF.

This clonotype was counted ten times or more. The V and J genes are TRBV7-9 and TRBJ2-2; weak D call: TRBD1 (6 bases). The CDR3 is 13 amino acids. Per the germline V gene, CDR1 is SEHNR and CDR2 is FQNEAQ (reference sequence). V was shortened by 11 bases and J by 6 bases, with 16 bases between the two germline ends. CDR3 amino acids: CAGGSGTPGELFF. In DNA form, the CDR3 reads TGTGCCGGGGGATCCGGGACACCCGGGGAGCTGTTTTTT.

This CDR3 is CASSHRGEGKAFF. CDR3 nucleotide sequence: TGTGCCAGCAGCCATCGAGGTGAGGGAAAAGCTTTCTTT. The rearrangement links TRBV3-1 to TRBJ1-1, with D hard to call. The CDR3 runs to 13 residues. V was trimmed by 3 bases and J by 9 bases, leaving 14 bases between them. CDR1 LGHDT and CDR2 YNNKEL come from the germline V gene (reference sequence).

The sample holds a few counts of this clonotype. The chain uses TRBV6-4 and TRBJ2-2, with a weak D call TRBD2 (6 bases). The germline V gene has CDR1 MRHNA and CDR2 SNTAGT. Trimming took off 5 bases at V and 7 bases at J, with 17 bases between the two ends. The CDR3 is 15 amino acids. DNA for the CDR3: TGTGCCAGCAGTCCCGGGACTGGGTACGGCGGGGAGCTGTTTTTT. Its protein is CASSPGTGYGGELFF.

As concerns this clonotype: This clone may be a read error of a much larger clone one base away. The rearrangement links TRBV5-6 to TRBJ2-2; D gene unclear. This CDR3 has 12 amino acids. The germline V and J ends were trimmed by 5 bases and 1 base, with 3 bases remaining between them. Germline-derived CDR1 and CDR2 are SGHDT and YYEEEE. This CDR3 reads CASRWNTGELFF. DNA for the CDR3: TGTGCCAGCAGATGGAACACCGGGGAGCTGTTTTTT.

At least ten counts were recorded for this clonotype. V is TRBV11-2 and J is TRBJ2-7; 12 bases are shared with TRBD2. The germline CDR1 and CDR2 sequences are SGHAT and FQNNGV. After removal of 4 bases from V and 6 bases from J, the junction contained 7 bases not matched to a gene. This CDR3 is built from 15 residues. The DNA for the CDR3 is TGTGCCAGCAGCTGGACGACTAGCGGGAGAGGCGAGCAGTACTTC. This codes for CASSWTTSGRGEQYF.

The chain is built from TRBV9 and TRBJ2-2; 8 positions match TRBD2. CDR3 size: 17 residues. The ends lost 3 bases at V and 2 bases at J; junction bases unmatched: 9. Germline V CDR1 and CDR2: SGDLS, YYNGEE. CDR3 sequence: CASSGFSGAQNTGELFF. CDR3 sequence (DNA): TGTGCCAGCAGCGGCTTTAGCGGGGCCCAAAACACCGGGGAGCTGTTTTTT.

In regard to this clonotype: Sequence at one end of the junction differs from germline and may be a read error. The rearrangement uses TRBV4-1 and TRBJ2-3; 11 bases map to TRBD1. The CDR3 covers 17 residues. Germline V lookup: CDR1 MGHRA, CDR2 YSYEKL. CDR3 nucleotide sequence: TGTGCCAGCAGGGATCGGACAGGGGGCCGGCGCACAGATACGCAGTATTTT. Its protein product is CASRDRTGGRRTDTQYF.

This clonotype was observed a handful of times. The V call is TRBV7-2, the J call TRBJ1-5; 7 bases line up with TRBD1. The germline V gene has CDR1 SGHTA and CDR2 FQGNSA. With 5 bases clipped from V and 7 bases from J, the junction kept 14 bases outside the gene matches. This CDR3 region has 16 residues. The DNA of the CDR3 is TGTGCCAGCAGCGCACGAACAGGGGTTCAGCGACAGCCCCAGCATTTT. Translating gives CASSARTGVQRQPQHF.